The 6 T cell receptor beta chains reported below all come from one sample, sequenced in a study of regulatory T cells. The primer mix had 52 TRBV and 13 TRBJ primers. Clones were read by immunoSEQ multiplex PCR, and TCRdb kept only the in-frame ones, dropping some. The sample yields almost 30,000 clones, 80% to 95% seen once. Study observations and caveats: Hydrophobic residues at CDR3 positions 6 and 7 were enriched in conventional CD4+ T cells of CD3G-deficient patients.

Antigen specificity for these receptors is unknown. The sequenced sample was conventional CD4+ T cells sorted from blood. The receptors here all came from a person under 30 with CD3G deficiency.

This chain connects TRBV7-2 to TRBJ1-1, with D perhaps TRBD1 (6 bases). Trimming pared 5 bases from V and 6 bases from J, leaving 13 bases between. The V gene's germline CDR1 is SGHTA and CDR2 FQGNSA. This CDR3 comprises 13 residues. The CDR3: CASSVEGGAEAFF. The CDR3, as DNA: TGTGCCAGCAGCGTCGAAGGGGGGGCTGAAGCTTTCTTT.

The chain links TRBV18 to TRBJ2-2, with 7 bases aligning to TRBD2. This CDR3 spans 17 amino acids. In germline, CDR1 is KGHSH, CDR2 LQKENI. Losses at the gene ends were 1 base for V and 1 base for J; bases not matched to a gene: 6. The CDR3, as DNA: TGTGCCAGCTCACCACAGCGACTAGCTATGAACACCGGGGAGCTGTTTTTT. This gives the protein CASSPQRLAMNTGELFF.

This clone occurred once. The chain links TRBV10-2 to TRBJ2-5; D gene unclear. The CDR3 runs 13 residues. Trimming shortened V by 3 bases and J by 2 bases, and 7 bases separated the two germline ends. The germline gives CDR1 WSHSY, CDR2 SAAADI. In nucleotides, the CDR3 is TGCGCCAGCAGTGACGGGCGGCAAGAGACCCAGTACTTC. As protein: CASSDGRQETQYF.

The V gene is TRBV2, the J gene TRBJ2-6, with D unclear. The CDR3 is 14 residues long. Germline lookup yields CDR1 SNHLY and CDR2 FYNNEI. V was cut by 6 bases and J by 0 bases, with 6 bases left in between. The CDR3 reads CASRGFSGANVLTF. In DNA form, the CDR3 reads TGTGCCAGCAGGGGCTTCTCTGGGGCCAACGTCCTGACTTTC.

The V gene is TRBV30, the J gene TRBJ2-6, with D tentatively TRBD1 (5 bases). There are 16 residues in the CDR3. Germline V CDR1 and CDR2: GTSNPN, SVGIG (reference sequence). V was clipped by 3 bases and J by 3 bases, with 15 bases between them. The CDR3 sequence is CAWRSGMMSGANVLTF. The CDR3 bases are TGTGCCTGGAGGTCAGGGATGATGAGTGGGGCCAACGTCCTGACTTTC.

This sequence joins TRBV2 and TRBJ2-3, with D tentatively TRBD2 (6 bases). V lost 5 bases, J lost 10 bases, and 16 bases lay in between. This CDR3 spans 13 amino acids. Germline V gene lookup returns CDR1 SNHLY and CDR2 FYNNEI. The CDR3 DNA reads as TGTGCCAGCAGTCGCGGGACGATTCCTCCGCAGTATTTT. It encodes CASSRGTIPPQYF.